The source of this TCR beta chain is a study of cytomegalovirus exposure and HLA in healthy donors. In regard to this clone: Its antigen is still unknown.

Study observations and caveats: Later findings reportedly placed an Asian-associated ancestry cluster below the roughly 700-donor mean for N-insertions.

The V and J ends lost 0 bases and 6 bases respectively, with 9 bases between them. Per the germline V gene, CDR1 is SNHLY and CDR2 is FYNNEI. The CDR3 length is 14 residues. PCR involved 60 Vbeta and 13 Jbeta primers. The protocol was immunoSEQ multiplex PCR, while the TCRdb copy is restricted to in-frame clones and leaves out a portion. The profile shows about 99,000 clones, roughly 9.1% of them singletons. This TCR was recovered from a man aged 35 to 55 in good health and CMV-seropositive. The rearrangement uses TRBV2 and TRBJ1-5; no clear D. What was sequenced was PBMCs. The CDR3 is CASSEARAGQPQHF. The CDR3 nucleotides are TGTGCCAGCAGTGAAGCAAGGGCGGGTCAGCCCCAGCATTTT.